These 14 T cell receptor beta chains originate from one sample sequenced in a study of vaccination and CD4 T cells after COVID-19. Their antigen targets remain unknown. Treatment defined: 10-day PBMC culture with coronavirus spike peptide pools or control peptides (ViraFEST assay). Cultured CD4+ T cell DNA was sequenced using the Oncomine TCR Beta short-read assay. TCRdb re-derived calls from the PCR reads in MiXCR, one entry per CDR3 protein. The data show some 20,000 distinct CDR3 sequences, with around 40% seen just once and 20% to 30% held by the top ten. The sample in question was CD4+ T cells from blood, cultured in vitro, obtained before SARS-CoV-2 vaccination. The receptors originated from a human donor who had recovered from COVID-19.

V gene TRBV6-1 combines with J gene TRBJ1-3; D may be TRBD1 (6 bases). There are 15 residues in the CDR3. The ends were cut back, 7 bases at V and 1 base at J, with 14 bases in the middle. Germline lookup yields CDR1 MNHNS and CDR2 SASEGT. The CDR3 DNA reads TGTGCCAGCACCTTTACTAGGGGGTCTGGAAACACCATATATTTT. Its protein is CASTFTRGSGNTIYF.

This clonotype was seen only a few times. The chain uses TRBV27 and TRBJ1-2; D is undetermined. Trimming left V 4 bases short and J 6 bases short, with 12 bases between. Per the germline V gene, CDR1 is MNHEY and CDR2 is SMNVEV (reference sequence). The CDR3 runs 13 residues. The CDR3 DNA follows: TGTGCCAGCAGTTCAAACAGCCTACATGGCTACACCTTC. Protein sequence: CASSSNSLHGYTF.

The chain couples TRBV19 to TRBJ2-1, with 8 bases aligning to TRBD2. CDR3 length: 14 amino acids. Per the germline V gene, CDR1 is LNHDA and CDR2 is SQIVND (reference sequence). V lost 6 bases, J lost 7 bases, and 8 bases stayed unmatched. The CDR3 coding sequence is TGTGCCAGTAGACGGGAGGGCCGTTTGAATGAGCAGTTCTTC. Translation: CASRREGRLNEQFF. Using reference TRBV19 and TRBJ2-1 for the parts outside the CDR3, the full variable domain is DGGITQSPKYLFRKEGQNVTLSCEQNLNHDAMYWYRQDPGQGLRLIYYSQIVNDFQKGDIAEGYSVSREKKESFPLTVTSAQKNPTAFYLCASRREGRLNEQFFGPGTRLTVL.

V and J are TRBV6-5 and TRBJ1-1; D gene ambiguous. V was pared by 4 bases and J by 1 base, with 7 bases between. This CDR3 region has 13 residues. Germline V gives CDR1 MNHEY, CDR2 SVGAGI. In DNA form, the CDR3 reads TGTGCCAGCAGTTCCTTAACGAACACTGAAGCTTTCTTT. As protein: CASSSLTNTEAFF.

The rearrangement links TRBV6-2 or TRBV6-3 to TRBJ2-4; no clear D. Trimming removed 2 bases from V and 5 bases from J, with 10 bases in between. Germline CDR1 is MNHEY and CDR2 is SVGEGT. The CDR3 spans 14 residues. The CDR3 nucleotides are TGTGCCAGCAGTTACACGGCCGGTCAAAACATTCAGTACTTC. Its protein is CASSYTAGQNIQYF.

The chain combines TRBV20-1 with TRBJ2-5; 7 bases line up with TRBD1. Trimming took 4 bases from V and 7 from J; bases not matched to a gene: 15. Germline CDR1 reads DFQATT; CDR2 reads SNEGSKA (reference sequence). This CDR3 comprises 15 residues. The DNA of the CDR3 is TGCAGTGCTACTACACGACAGGGCCTTTGGGGGACCCAGTACTTC. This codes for CSATTRQGLWGTQYF.

CDR3 DNA sequence: TGTGCCAGCAGCTTAGGAACTAGCGGTAACAATGAGCAGTTCTTC. Protein sequence: CASSLGTSGNNEQFF. This rearrangement joins TRBV7-9 to TRBJ2-1, with 8 bases identical to TRBD2. J lost 5 bases, V lost 1 base, and 4 bases had no gene match. Per the germline V gene, CDR1 is SEHNR and CDR2 is FQNEAQ (reference sequence). There are 15 residues in the CDR3.

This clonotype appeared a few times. The CDR3 DNA is TGTGCCACCAGCAGAGTAGGCCAGGCCGGGGCCAACGTCCTGACTTTC. Translation gives CATSRVGQAGANVLTF. This chain connects TRBV15 to TRBJ2-6; D gene uncertain. The germline CDR1 and CDR2 sequences are LNHNV and YYDKDF (reference sequence). This CDR3 is 16 amino acids long. Deletions cut 1 base from V and 4 bases from J, with 11 bases between.

This CDR3 reads CASSFLGEGTGELFF. The CDR3 DNA reads TGTGCCAGCAGTTTCCTAGGGGAAGGCACCGGGGAGCTGTTTTTT. This chain connects TRBV27 to TRBJ2-2; possible D gene TRBD1, 5 bases. The CDR3 is 15 residues long. The germline CDR1 and CDR2 sequences are MNHEY and SMNVEV (reference sequence). Between the trimmed V and J ends, which lost 3 bases and 4 bases, there was a span of 12 bases.

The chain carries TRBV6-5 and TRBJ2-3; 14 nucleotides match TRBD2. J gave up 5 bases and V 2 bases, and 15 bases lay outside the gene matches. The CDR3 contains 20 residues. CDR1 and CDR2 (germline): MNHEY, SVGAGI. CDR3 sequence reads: CASSYPGLAGVGAIIDTQYF. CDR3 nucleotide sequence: TGTGCCAGCAGTTACCCGGGACTAGCGGGAGTTGGGGCGATAATAGATACGCAGTATTTT.

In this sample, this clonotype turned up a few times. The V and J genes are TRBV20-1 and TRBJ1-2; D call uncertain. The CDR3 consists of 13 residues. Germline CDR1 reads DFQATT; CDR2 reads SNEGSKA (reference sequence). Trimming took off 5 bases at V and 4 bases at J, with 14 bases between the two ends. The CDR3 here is CSAYLEGIYGYTF. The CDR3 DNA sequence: TGCAGTGCTTACTTGGAAGGAATCTATGGCTACACCTTC.

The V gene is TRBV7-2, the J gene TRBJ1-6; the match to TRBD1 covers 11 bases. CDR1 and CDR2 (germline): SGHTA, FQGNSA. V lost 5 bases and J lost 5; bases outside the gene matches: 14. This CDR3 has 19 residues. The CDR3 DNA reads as TGTGCCAGCAGCCCCCGAACCGGGACAGGGGGGAATCATAATTCACCCCTCCACTTT. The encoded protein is CASSPRTGTGGNHNSPLHF. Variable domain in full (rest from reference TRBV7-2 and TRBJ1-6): GAGVSQSPSNKVTEKGKDVELRCDPISGHTALYWYRQSLGQGLEFLIYFQGNSAPDKSGLPSDRFSAERTGGSVSTLTIQRTQQEDSAVYLCASSPRTGTGGNHNSPLHFGNGTRLTVT.

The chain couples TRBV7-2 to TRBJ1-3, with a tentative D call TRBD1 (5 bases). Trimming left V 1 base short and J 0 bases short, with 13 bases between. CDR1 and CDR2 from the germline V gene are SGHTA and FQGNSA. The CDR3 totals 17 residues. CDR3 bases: TGTGCCAGCAGCTTAGTCCCCCCGACAGACTCTGGAAACACCATATATTTT. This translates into CASSLVPPTDSGNTIYF.

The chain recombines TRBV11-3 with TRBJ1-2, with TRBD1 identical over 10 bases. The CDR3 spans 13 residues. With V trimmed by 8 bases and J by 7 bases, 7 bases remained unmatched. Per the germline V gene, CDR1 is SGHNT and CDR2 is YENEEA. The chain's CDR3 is CASEGQGTSGYTF. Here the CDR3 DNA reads TGTGCCAGCGAGGGACAGGGGACTTCTGGCTACACCTTC.